This T cell receptor beta chain was profiled in a study of T-cell memory formation after mild COVID-19. Study-level background: TCR clusters largely stayed donor specific. Regarding the study as a whole: Day 15 to 85 contracting clones showed balanced CD4/CD8; later expanders leaned CD4+.

5'RACE primed at constant segments yielded TCR alpha and TCR beta cDNA libraries bearing sample barcodes and UMIs. TCRdb reanalysed the 5' RACE reads using MiXCR and keeps one entry per CDR3 protein. The sample lists a few hundred thousand distinct CDR3 sequences, about 24% occurring once. The CDR3 is 15 amino acids. The V end was cut by 2 bases, the J end by 7 bases, with 12 bases between. CDR1 SNHLY and CDR2 FYNNEI come from the germline V gene. Details on this clonotype: The antigen remains unidentified.

The TCR comes from an adult woman who had mild COVID-19 (a few samples of this study predate the infection). Cell type and time point are not known. Sequenced: PBMCs or a T cell subset sorted from them (not recorded which). The rearrangement uses TRBV2 and TRBJ1-6, with D possibly matching TRBD1 (6 bases). The CDR3 region is CASSELGAYNSPLHF. CDR3 nucleotides: TGTGCCAGCAGTGAACTGGGGGCATACAATTCACCCCTCCACTTT.